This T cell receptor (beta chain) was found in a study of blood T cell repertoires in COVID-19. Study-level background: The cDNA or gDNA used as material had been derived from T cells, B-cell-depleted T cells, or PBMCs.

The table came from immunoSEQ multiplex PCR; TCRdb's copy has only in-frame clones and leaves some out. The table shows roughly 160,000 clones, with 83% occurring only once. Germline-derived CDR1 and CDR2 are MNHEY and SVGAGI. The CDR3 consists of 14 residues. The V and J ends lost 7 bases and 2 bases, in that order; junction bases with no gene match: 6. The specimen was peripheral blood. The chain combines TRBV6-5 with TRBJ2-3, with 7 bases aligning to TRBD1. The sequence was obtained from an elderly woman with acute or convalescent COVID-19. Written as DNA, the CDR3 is TGTGCCAGCACCTTAGACAGGGCCACAGATACGCAGTATTTT. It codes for CASTLDRATDTQYF.